The source of this T cell receptor (beta chain) is a study of radiation and T cells in renal cell carcinoma. This sample's time point: blood 4 weeks post-SBRT, at nephrectomy. Documented treatment: 15 Gy SBRT to primary tumor, nephrectomy 4 weeks later. V was pared by 5 bases and J by 5 bases, with 14 bases between. The CDR3 consists of 14 residues. In germline, CDR1 is SGHVS, CDR2 FQNEAQ. Only in-frame clones appear in the TCRdb table, and some are missing; sequencing was by immunoSEQ multiplex PCR. Counted here are some 97,000 clones, 80% to 90% occurring once; the ten biggest clones make up less than 7.5%.

Material: blood, obtained from a patient whose treatment included radiotherapy and nephrectomy. The J gene is TRBJ2-3, the V gene TRBV7-8, with D possibly TRBD2 on 6 matching bases. The receptor comes from a man aged 55-75 years with renal cell carcinoma. Here the CDR3 reads CASSPLGGGDTQYF. Here the CDR3 DNA reads TGTGCCAGCAGCCCCCTCGGGGGAGGAGATACGCAGTATTTT.